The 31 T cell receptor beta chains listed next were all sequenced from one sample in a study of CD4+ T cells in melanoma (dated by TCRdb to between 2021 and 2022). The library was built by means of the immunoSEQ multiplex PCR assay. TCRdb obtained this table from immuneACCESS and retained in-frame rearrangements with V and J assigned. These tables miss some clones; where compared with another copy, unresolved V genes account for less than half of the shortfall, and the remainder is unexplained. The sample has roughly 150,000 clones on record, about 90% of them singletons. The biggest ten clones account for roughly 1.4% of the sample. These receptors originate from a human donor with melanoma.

CDR3 nucleotide sequence: TGTGCCAGCTCACCCCTGACATCAGGGTACGTAAACACTGAAGCTTTCTTT. Protein product: CASSPLTSGYVNTEAFF. The chain recombines TRBV18 with TRBJ1-1, with D perhaps matching TRBD1 (5 bases). The CDR3 extends over 17 amino acids. CDR1 and CDR2 (germline): KGHSH, LQKENI. V shed 3 bases and J shed 2 bases, with 19 bases lying between them.

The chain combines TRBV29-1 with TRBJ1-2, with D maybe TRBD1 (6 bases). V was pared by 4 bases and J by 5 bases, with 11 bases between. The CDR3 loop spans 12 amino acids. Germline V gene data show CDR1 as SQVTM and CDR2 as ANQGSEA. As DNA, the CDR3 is TGCAGCGTTGCATGGGGGGCATATGGCTACACCTTC. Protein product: CSVAWGAYGYTF.

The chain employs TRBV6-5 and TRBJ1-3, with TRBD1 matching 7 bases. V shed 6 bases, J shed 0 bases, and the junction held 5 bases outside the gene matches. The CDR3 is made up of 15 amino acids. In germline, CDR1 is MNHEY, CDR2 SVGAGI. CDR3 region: CASRPTGSSGNTIYF. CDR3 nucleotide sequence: TGTGCCAGCAGGCCGACAGGGAGCTCTGGAAACACCATATATTTT.

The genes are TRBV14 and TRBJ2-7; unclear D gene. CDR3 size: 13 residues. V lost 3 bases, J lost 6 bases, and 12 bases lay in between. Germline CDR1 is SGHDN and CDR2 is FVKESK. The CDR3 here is CASSHLPGSEQYF. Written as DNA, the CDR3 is TGTGCCAGCAGCCATCTCCCAGGTTCCGAGCAGTACTTC. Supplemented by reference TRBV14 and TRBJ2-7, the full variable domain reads EAGVTQFPSHSVIEKGQTVTLRCDPISGHDNLYWYRRVMGKEIKFLLHFVKESKQDESGMPNNRFLAERTGGTYSTLKVQPAELEDSGVYFCASSHLPGSEQYFGPGTRLTVT.

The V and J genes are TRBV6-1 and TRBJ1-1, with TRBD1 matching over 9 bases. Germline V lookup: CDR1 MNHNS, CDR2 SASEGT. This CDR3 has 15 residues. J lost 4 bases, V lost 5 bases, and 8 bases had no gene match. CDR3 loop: CASSRGQGFSTEAFF. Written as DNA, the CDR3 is TGTGCCAGCAGTCGGGGACAGGGCTTTTCCACTGAAGCTTTCTTT.

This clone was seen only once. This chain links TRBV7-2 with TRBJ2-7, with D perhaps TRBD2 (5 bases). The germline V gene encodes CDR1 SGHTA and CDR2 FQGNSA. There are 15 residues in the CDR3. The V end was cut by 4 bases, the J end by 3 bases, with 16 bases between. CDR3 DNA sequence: TGTGCCAGCAGCTCGTCGAGGGAGCGCAGCTACGAGCAGTACTTC. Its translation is CASSSSRERSYEQYF.

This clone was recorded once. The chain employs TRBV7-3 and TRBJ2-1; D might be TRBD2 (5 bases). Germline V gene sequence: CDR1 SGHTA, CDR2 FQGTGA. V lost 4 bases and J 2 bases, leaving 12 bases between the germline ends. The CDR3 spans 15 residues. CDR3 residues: CASSSFGVPYNEQFF. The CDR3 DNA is TGTGCCAGCAGCTCCTTCGGGGTACCCTACAATGAGCAGTTCTTC.

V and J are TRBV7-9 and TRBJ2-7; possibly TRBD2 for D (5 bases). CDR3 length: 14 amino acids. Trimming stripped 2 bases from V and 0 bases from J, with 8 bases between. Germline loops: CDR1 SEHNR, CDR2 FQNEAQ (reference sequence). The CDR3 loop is CASSLRGTSYEQYF. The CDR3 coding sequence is TGTGCCAGCAGCTTACGGGGAACCTCCTACGAGCAGTACTTC. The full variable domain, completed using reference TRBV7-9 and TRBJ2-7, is DTGVSQNPRHKITKRGQNVTFRCDPISEHNRLYWYRQTLGQGPEFLTYFQNEAQLEKSRLLSDRFSAERPKGSFSTLEIQRTEQGDSAMYLCASSLRGTSYEQYFGPGTRLTVT.

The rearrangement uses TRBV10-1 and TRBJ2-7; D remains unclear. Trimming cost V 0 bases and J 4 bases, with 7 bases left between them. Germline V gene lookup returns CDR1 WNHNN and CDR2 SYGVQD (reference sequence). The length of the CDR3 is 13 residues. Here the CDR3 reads CASSESMIYEQYF. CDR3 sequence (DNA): TGCGCCAGCAGTGAGTCGATGATTTACGAGCAGTACTTC.

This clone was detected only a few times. CDR3 residues: CASSSLGPITSTDTQYF. The CDR3 DNA follows: TGTGCCAGCAGCTCCTTGGGGCCTATAACTAGCACAGATACGCAGTATTTT. This chain links TRBV11-2 with TRBJ2-3, with D possibly being TRBD1 (5 bases). This CDR3 region has 17 residues. V shed 4 bases and J shed 0 bases, with 17 bases lying between them. Germline lookup yields CDR1 SGHAT and CDR2 FQNNGV.

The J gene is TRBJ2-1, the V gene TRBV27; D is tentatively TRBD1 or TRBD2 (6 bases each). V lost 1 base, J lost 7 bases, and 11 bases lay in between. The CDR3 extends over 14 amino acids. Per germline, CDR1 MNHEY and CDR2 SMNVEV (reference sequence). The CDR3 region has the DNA TGTGCCAGCAGTTTATTGCAGGGGAGGAATGAGCAGTTCTTC. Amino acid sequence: CASSLLQGRNEQFF.

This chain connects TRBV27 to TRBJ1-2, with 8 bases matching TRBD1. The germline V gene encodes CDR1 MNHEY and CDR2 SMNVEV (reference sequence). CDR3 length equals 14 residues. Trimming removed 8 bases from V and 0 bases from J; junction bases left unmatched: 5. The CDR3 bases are TGTGCCAGCCAGGGGACAGGTGCTAACTATGGCTACACCTTC. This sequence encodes CASQGTGANYGYTF.

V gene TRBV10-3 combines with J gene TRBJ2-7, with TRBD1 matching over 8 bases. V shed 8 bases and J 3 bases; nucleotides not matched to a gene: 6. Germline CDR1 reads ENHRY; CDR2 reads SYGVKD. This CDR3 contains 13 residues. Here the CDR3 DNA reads TGTGCCATCGGACAGGGACAGAACTACGAGCAGTACTTC. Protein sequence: CAIGQGQNYEQYF.

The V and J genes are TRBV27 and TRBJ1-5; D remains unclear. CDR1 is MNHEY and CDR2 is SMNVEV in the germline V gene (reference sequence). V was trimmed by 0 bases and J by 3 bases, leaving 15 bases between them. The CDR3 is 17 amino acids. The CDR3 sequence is CASSLSSAGALNQPQHF. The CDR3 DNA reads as TGTGCCAGCAGTTTATCCTCCGCTGGCGCCCTCAATCAGCCCCAGCATTTT.

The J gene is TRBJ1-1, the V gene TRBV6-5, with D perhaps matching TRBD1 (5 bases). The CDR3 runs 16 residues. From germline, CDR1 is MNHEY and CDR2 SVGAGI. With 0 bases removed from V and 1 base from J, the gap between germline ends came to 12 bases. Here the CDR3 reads CASSYSQGGANTEAFF. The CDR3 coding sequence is TGTGCCAGCAGTTACTCCCAAGGAGGGGCGAACACTGAAGCTTTCTTT.

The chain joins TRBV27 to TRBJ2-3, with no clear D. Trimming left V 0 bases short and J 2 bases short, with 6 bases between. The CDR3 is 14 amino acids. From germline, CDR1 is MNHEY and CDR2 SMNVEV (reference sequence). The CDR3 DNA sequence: TGTGCCAGCAGTTTATCGGCGGCCACAGATACGCAGTATTTT. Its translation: CASSLSAATDTQYF.

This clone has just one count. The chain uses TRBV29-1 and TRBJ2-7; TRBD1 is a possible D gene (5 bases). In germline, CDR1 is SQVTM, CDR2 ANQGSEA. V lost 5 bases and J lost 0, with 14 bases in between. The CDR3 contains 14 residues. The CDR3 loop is CSVRTRQSSYEQYF. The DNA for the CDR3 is TGCAGCGTTCGTACAAGACAGAGCTCCTACGAGCAGTACTTC.

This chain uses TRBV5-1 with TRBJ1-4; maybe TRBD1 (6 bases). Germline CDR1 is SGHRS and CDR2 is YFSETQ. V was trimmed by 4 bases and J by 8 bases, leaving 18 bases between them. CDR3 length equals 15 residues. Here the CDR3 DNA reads TGCGCCAGCAGCCCTCGGTTGGCAGGGGAAGAAAAACTGTTTTTT. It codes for CASSPRLAGEEKLFF.

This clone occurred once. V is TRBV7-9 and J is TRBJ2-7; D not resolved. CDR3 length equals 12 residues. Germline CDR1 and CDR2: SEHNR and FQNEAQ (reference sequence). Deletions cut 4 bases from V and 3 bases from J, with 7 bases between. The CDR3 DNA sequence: TGTGCCAGCAGCTCCCCGGGCTACGAGCAGTACTTC. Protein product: CASSSPGYEQYF.

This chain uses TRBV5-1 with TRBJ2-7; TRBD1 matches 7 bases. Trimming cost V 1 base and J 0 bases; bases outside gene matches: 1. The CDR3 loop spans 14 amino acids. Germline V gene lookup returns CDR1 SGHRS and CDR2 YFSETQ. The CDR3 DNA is TGCGCCAGCAGCTTGCAGGGGGTCTCCTACGAGCAGTACTTC. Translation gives CASSLQGVSYEQYF.

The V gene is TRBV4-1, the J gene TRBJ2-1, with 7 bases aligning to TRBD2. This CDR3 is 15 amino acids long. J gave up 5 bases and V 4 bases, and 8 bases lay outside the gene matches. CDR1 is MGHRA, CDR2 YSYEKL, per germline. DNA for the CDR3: TGCGCCAGCAGCCCCCTGGGCGGGGGTCACAATGAGCAGTTCTTC. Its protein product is CASSPLGGGHNEQFF.

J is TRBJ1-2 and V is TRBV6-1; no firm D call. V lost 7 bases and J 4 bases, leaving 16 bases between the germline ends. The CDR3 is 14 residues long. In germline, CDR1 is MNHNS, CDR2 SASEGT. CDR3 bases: TGTGCCAGCACCCCGACGACATCGGCCTATGGCTACACCTTC. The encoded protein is CASTPTTSAYGYTF.

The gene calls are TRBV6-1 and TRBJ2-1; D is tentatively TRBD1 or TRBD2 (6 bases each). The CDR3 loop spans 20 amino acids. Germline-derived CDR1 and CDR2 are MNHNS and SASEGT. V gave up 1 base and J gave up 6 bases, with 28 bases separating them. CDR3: CASSEVSGLSMEGGLNEQFF. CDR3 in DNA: TGTGCCAGCAGTGAAGTTTCGGGACTGAGCATGGAAGGGGGGCTCAATGAGCAGTTCTTC.

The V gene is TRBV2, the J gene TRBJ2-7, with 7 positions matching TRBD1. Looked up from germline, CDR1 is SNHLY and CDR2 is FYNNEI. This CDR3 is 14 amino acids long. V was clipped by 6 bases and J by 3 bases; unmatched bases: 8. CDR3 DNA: TGTGCCAGCAGGGAGACAGGGACGCGCTACGAGCAGTACTTC. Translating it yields CASRETGTRYEQYF.

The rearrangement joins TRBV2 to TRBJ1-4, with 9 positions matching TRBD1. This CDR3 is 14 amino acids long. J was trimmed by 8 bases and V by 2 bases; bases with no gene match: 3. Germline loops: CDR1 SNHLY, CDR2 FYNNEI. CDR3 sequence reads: CASSEYRGQEKLFF. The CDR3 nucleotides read TGTGCCAGCAGTGAATACAGGGGGCAGGAAAAACTGTTTTTT. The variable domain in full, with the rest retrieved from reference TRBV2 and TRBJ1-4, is EPEVTQTPSHQVTQMGQEVILRCVPISNHLYFYWYRQILGQKVEFLVSFYNNEISEKSEIFDDQFSVERPDGSNFTLKIRSTKLEDSAMYFCASSEYRGQEKLFFGSGTQLSVL.

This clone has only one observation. The CDR3 loop is CSVERGAPGQGIGNEQFF. In DNA, the CDR3 is TGCAGCGTTGAGAGAGGCGCCCCAGGACAGGGAATTGGCAATGAGCAGTTCTTC. The chain recombines TRBV29-1 with TRBJ2-1; 8 positions agree with TRBD1. CDR1 SQVTM and CDR2 ANQGSEA come from the germline V gene. V lost 3 bases to trimming and J lost 6 bases; unmatched junction nucleotides: 19. This CDR3 has 18 residues.

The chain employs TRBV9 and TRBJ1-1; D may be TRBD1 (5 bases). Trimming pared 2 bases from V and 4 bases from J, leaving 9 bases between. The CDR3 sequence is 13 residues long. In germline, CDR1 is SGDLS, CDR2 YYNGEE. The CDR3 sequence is CASSVQGGTEAFF. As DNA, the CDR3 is TGTGCCAGCAGCGTGCAGGGAGGCACTGAAGCTTTCTTT.

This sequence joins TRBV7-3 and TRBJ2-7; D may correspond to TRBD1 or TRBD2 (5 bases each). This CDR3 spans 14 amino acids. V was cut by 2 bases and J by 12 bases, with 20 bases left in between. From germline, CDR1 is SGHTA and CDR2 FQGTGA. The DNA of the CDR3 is TGTGCCAGCAGCTTACCTTGTCGGGGCCTTTGGGCGTACTTC. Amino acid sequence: CASSLPCRGLWAYF. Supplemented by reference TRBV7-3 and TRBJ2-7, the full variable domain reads GAGVSQTPSNKVTEKGKYVELRCDPISGHTALYWYRQSLGQGPEFLIYFQGTGAADDSGLPNDRFFAVRPEGSVSTLKIQRTERGDSAVYLCASSLPCRGLWAYFGPGTRLTVT.

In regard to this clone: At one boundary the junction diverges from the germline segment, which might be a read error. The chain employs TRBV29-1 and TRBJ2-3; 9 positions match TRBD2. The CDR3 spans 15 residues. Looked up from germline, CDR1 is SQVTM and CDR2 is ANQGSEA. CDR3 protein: CSVEASGARTGTQYF. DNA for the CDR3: TGCAGCGTTGAAGCTAGCGGGGCCAGAACAGGTACGCAGTATTTT.

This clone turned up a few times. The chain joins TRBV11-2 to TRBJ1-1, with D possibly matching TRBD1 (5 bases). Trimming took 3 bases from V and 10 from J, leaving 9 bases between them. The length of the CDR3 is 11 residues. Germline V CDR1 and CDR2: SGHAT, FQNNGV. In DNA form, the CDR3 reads TGTGCCAGCAGCTTGGGGGTCGTAGCTTTCTTT. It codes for CASSLGVVAFF.

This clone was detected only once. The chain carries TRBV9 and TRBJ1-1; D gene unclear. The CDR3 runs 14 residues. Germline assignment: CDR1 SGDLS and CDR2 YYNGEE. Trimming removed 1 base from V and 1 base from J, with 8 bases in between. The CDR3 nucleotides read TGTGCCAGCAGCGTAATTTCAGGGAACACTGAAGCTTTCTTT. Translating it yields CASSVISGNTEAFF.